These T cell receptor beta chains were read from a single sample in a study of blood T cells in healthy people across ages. A single record per CDR3 protein comes from TCRdb applying MiXCR to the 5' RACE reads. The sample records 1.5 million to 2 million distinct CDR3 sequences, about 50% being singletons. The sequencing input was blood. The source is a woman in her thirties or forties in good health. The CDR3 runs from the conserved cysteine through the conserved F or W. Fields, in order: D gene, J gene, clone size, V gene, CDR3 DNA, CDR3 protein. The D gene is left open where the match is weak. Some rows have no size entry. The others give once, few or many, or a class for an expanded clone.

d_call: TRBD2; j_call: TRBJ2-1; clone_size: -; v_call: TRBV5-6; cdr3_nt: TGTGCCAGCAGCCTGGGAGGGCAGGGTAGCGATGAGCAGTTCTTC; cdr3_aa: CASSLGGQGSDEQFF
d_call: -; j_call: TRBJ1-1; clone_size: -; v_call: TRBV6-2/TRBV6-3; cdr3_nt: TGTGCCAGCATTGGGCACGGTCAGGTGAACACTGAAGCTTTCTTT; cdr3_aa: CASIGHGQVNTEAFF
d_call: -; j_call: TRBJ1-5; clone_size: few; v_call: TRBV29-1; cdr3_nt: TGCAGCGTTGGGGGGGGAAGGGATCAGCCCCAGCATTTT; cdr3_aa: CSVGGGRDQPQHF
d_call: -; j_call: TRBJ1-5; clone_size: few; v_call: TRBV29-1; cdr3_nt: TGCAGCGTTGCCCTTGGGGCAGGGCAGCCCCAGCATTTT; cdr3_aa: CSVALGAGQPQHF
d_call: -; j_call: TRBJ1-1; clone_size: -; v_call: TRBV11-2; cdr3_nt: TGTGCCAGCTGCCCTGGGGGGAACACTGAAGCTTTCTTT; cdr3_aa: CASCPGGNTEAFF
d_call: -; j_call: TRBJ2-5; clone_size: -; v_call: TRBV6-2/TRBV6-3; cdr3_nt: TGTGCCAGCACGGGGGCCTGGATGGAACAAGAGACCCAGTACTTC; cdr3_aa: CASTGAWMEQETQYF
d_call: TRBD2; j_call: TRBJ2-5; clone_size: -; v_call: TRBV6-2/TRBV6-3; cdr3_nt: TGTGCCAGCAGTTCCCCAGCGGGGGGGCCGCTCGAGACCCAGTACTTC; cdr3_aa: CASSSPAGGPLETQYF
d_call: -; j_call: TRBJ1-6; clone_size: few; v_call: TRBV27; cdr3_nt: TGTGCCAGCGGGGGGAACAGGCGTAATTCACCCCTCCACTTT; cdr3_aa: CASGGNRRNSPLHF
d_call: -; j_call: TRBJ2-7; clone_size: -; v_call: TRBV7-9; cdr3_nt: TGTGCCAGCAATCCCCCTTTTGGGGGATACGAGCAGTACTTC; cdr3_aa: CASNPPFGGYEQYF
d_call: -; j_call: TRBJ1-5; clone_size: -; v_call: TRBV20-1; cdr3_nt: TGCAGTGCTAGTTCAGGCAGGGGCGGCAATCAGCCCCAGCATTTT; cdr3_aa: CSASSGRGGNQPQHF
d_call: -; j_call: TRBJ2-5; clone_size: -; v_call: TRBV18; cdr3_nt: TGTGCCAGCTCAACAACAGGGCAACAAGAGACCCAGTACTTC; cdr3_aa: CASSTTGQQETQYF
d_call: -; j_call: TRBJ2-7; clone_size: -; v_call: TRBV6-5; cdr3_nt: TGTGCCAGCAGGGGCGTCCGGGGCAGCTCCTACGAGCAGTACTTC; cdr3_aa: CASRGVRGSSYEQYF
d_call: -; j_call: TRBJ2-7; clone_size: few; v_call: TRBV6-6; cdr3_nt: TGTGCCAGTGGGGACCCCAACGAGCAGTACTTC; cdr3_aa: CASGDPNEQYF
d_call: TRBD2; j_call: TRBJ2-1; clone_size: once; v_call: TRBV4-3; cdr3_nt: TGCGCCGGCAGCCAGGAGACGGGGGGTTACTACAATGAGCAGTTCTTC; cdr3_aa: CAGSQETGGYYNEQFF
d_call: -; j_call: TRBJ1-2; clone_size: -; v_call: TRBV27; cdr3_nt: TGTGCCAGCCGTATCCAGGGCGAAAACTATGGCTACACCTTC; cdr3_aa: CASRIQGENYGYTF
d_call: TRBD2; j_call: TRBJ2-7; clone_size: -; v_call: TRBV7-9; cdr3_nt: TGTGCCAGCAGCAAATCCGGGACTAGCGGGGTGGGGCGCTACGAGCAGTACTTC; cdr3_aa: CASSKSGTSGVGRYEQYF
d_call: -; j_call: TRBJ1-4; clone_size: -; v_call: TRBV2; cdr3_nt: TGTGCCAGCAGTCCACACAGGGACGACCGAAATGAAAAACTGTTTTTT; cdr3_aa: CASSPHRDDRNEKLFF
d_call: -; j_call: TRBJ2-7; clone_size: -; v_call: TRBV10-1; cdr3_nt: TGCGCCAGCAGTGCATTTAGAAGCTCCTACGAGCAGTACTTC; cdr3_aa: CASSAFRSSYEQYF
d_call: TRBD2; j_call: TRBJ2-3; clone_size: -; v_call: TRBV7-2; cdr3_nt: TGTGCCAGCAGCTTACTCGGGGGGGTCAGCACAGATACGCAGTATTTT; cdr3_aa: CASSLLGGVSTDTQYF
d_call: TRBD2; j_call: TRBJ2-3; clone_size: -; v_call: TRBV27; cdr3_nt: TGTGCCAGCAGTTTAGTCGGGCTGGGCGGGACTACTAGCACAGATACGCAGTATTTT; cdr3_aa: CASSLVGLGGTTSTDTQYF
d_call: -; j_call: TRBJ1-5; clone_size: -; v_call: TRBV10-3; cdr3_nt: TGTGCCATCAGTGAGTTTGGGGGCGATGGGAACCAGCCCCAGCATTTT; cdr3_aa: CAISEFGGDGNQPQHF
d_call: -; j_call: TRBJ2-3; clone_size: -; v_call: TRBV20-1; cdr3_nt: TGCAGTGCCTGGGTTCGAGTGGGGACCACAGATACGCAGTATTTT; cdr3_aa: CSAWVRVGTTDTQYF